The 8 T cell receptor beta chains reported below all come from one sample, sequenced in a study of blood T cell repertoires in COVID-19. Some clones are missing from TCRdb's copy, which holds only in-frame ones; the method was immunoSEQ multiplex PCR. The table records 350,000 or so clones, more than 70% of them present only once. The sequenced sample was peripheral blood. These receptor sequences come from a woman aged 55-70 years with COVID-19, enrolled during active disease.

This chain connects TRBV5-1 to TRBJ1-2; 7 bases agree with TRBD1. The V and J ends lost 1 base and 0 bases, in that order; junction bases with no gene match: 0. This CDR3 has 14 residues. Germline loops: CDR1 SGHRS, CDR2 YFSETQ. CDR3 DNA: TGCGCCAGCAGCTTGCAGGGGGCTAACTATGGCTACACCTTC. It yields the protein CASSLQGANYGYTF.

The chain employs TRBV2 and TRBJ1-5; TRBD1 aligns across 7 bases. This CDR3 spans 15 amino acids. In germline, CDR1 is SNHLY, CDR2 FYNNEI. V was pared by 4 bases and J by 5 bases, with 8 bases of the junction left unmatched. CDR3 DNA sequence: TGTGCCAGCAGTGTTGAGACAGGGAAGGATCAGCCCCAGCATTTT. This translates into CASSVETGKDQPQHF.

This chain connects TRBV2 to TRBJ2-7; unclear D gene. The V and J ends lost 3 bases and 6 bases respectively, with 6 bases between them. This CDR3 region has 11 residues. CDR1 and CDR2 from the germline V gene are SNHLY and FYNNEI. DNA for the CDR3: TGTGCCAGCAGTGACAGGCCCGAGCAGTACTTC. The encoded protein is CASSDRPEQYF.

The chain combines TRBV2 with TRBJ2-1; D is ambiguous. V gave up 1 base and J gave up 8 bases, with 15 bases separating them. The CDR3 runs to 15 residues. Germline V gives CDR1 SNHLY, CDR2 FYNNEI. CDR3: CASSEGAVSGDEQFF. The CDR3 DNA is TGTGCCAGCAGTGAAGGGGCAGTCTCAGGCGATGAGCAGTTCTTC.

V usage is TRBV4-1 and J usage is TRBJ2-7, with TRBD2 as a possible D gene (6 bases). The germline V gene has CDR1 MGHRA and CDR2 YSYEKL. V was pared by 1 base and J by 3 bases, with 13 bases between. This CDR3 is built from 15 residues. The CDR3, as DNA: TGCGCCAGCAGCCAAGTCTTCCAGGGACTCTACGAGCAGTACTTC. Its translation: CASSQVFQGLYEQYF.

This clone was counted between two and nine times. The genes are TRBV12-5 and TRBJ2-1, with 8 bases fitting TRBD2. Unmatched junction bases numbered 16, after V lost 8 bases and J lost 7 bases. Germline-derived CDR1 and CDR2 are LGHNT and FRNRAP. CDR3 length equals 16 residues. In DNA, the CDR3 is TGTGCTAGTAGTAGCGCTGCCGGGGGGGCGTCGAATGAGCAGTTCTTC. It encodes CASSSAAGGASNEQFF. The whole variable domain, remainder taken from reference TRBV12-5 and TRBJ2-1, is DARVTQTPRHKVTEMGQEVTMRCQPILGHNTVFWYRQTMMQGLELLAYFRNRAPLDDSGMPKDRFSAEMPDATLATLKIQPSEPRDSAVYFCASSSAAGGASNEQFFGPGTRLTVL.

The genes are TRBV2 and TRBJ2-3; 12 nucleotides align to TRBD2. This CDR3 is built from 15 residues. Germline assignment: CDR1 SNHLY and CDR2 FYNNEI. V was pared by 5 bases and J by 3 bases, with 3 bases of the junction left unmatched. CDR3 protein: CASSLAGGATDTQYF. In nucleotides, the CDR3 is TGTGCCAGCAGTCTAGCGGGGGGGGCGACAGATACGCAGTATTTT.

The chain couples TRBV30 to TRBJ1-5; tentatively, D is TRBD1 (5 bases). The CDR3 is 13 amino acids. Germline V gives CDR1 GTSNPN, CDR2 SVGIG (reference sequence). V gave up 2 bases and J gave up 6 bases, with 11 bases separating them. The CDR3 coding sequence is TGTGCCTGGAGTTTAAGGGGCGGTCAGCCCCAGCATTTT. Translation: CAWSLRGGQPQHF.